Listed here are 5 T cell receptor beta chains from one sample, sequenced in a study of identical twins. TCRdb reprocessed the 5' RACE reads via MiXCR and lists one record per CDR3 protein. Counted here are approximately 600,000 distinct CDR3 sequences, 9.5% to 10% occurring once; the ten biggest clones make up under 3%. This same sample was also part of a study on yellow fever vaccine responses in identical twins.

Sequencing was carried out using PBMCs. The receptors here all came from a young woman in good health.

This clonotype was seen many times. V usage is TRBV12-3 or TRBV12-4 and J usage is TRBJ2-1, with a possible D match to TRBD2 (6 bases). This CDR3 region has 15 residues. Trimming left V 7 bases short and J 4 bases short, with 17 bases between. The CDR3: CASKYPGEVYNEQFF. The CDR3 nucleotides read TGTGCCAGCAAATACCCGGGAGAAGTATACAATGAGCAGTTCTTC.

The chain couples TRBV20-1 to TRBJ2-3; TRBD1 is a possible D gene (6 bases). Germline assignment: CDR1 DFQATT and CDR2 SNEGSKA (reference sequence). Trimming cost V 4 bases and J 0 bases, with 14 bases left between them. The CDR3 loop spans 15 amino acids. CDR3: CSAIATGFSTDTQYF. The CDR3 bases are TGCAGTGCTATTGCTACAGGGTTTAGCACAGATACGCAGTATTTT.

This clonotype came up a few times. The V and J genes are TRBV7-3 and TRBJ2-3; TRBD2 matches at 11 bases. The CDR3 is made up of 16 amino acids. V gave up 5 bases and J gave up 3 bases; unmatched junction bases: 7. The germline CDR1 and CDR2 sequences are SGHTA and FQGTGA. CDR3 loop: CASSLGVAGGTDTQYF. In DNA, the CDR3 is TGTGCCAGCAGCCTGGGGGTAGCGGGGGGGACAGATACGCAGTATTTT.

This clonotype was counted a few times. This chain joins TRBV24-1 and TRBJ1-1; a weak D match, TRBD1 (6 bases). The CDR3 has 19 amino acids. CDR1 KGHDR and CDR2 SFDVKD come from the germline V gene. V was clipped by 5 bases and J by 3 bases, with 27 bases between them. This chain's CDR3 is CATSASLGGNMNWDTEAFF. The CDR3 DNA reads TGTGCCACCAGTGCCTCATTAGGGGGTAATATGAATTGGGACACTGAAGCTTTCTTT.

The chain is built from TRBV11-2 and TRBJ1-2; 8 bases agree with TRBD1. Per the germline V gene, CDR1 is SGHAT and CDR2 is FQNNGV. V shed 5 bases, J shed 4 bases, and the junction held 9 bases outside the gene matches. The CDR3 consists of 15 residues. As DNA, the CDR3 is TGTGCCAGCAGCCCTGTTTCTGGACAGGGCTATGGCTACACCTTC. Amino acid sequence: CASSPVSGQGYGYTF. The variable domain in full, with the rest retrieved from reference TRBV11-2 and TRBJ1-2, is EAGVAQSPRYKIIEKRQSVAFWCNPISGHATLYWYQQILGQGPKLLIQFQNNGVVDDSQLPKDRFSAERLKGVDSTLKIQPAKLEDSAVYLCASSPVSGQGYGYTFGSGTRLTVV.